This T cell receptor beta chain is from a study of tumor-infiltrating lymphocytes in primary liver carcinoma. Study-wide background: Tumor stage was T1-T3 N0M0, and tumor size was about 4 to 11 cm across.

Germline DNA was also extracted, while the blood RNA originated from unsorted whole blood. A sample of roughly 4 milliliters of peripheral blood was taken before surgery. CDR1 is SGHNT, CDR2 YYREEE, per germline (reference sequence). The CDR3 is 13 residues long. Between the trimmed V and J ends, which lost 4 bases and 4 bases, there was a span of 11 bases. Constant-region priming of around 500 ng total RNA yielded TCR beta cDNA. Slightly modified ARM-PCR with three nested multiplex PCR rounds yielded TCR beta libraries. The first two PCR rounds used TRBV1-TRBV30 forward primers with a C-beta reverse primer, roughly 11 cycles each. MiXCR was run by TCRdb on the multiplex PCR reads, yielding one entry per CDR3 protein. The table includes some 190,000 distinct CDR3 sequences, over 45% detected once.

The chain combines TRBV5-4 with TRBJ1-2; D perhaps matches TRBD1 (5 bases). The TCR was taken from a man in his forties with primary liver carcinoma and hepatitis B virus infection. Sequences were obtained from peripheral blood. The CDR3 DNA sequence: TGTGCCAGCAGCCTTCCAGACAGCTATGGCTACACCTTC. It specifies CASSLPDSYGYTF.